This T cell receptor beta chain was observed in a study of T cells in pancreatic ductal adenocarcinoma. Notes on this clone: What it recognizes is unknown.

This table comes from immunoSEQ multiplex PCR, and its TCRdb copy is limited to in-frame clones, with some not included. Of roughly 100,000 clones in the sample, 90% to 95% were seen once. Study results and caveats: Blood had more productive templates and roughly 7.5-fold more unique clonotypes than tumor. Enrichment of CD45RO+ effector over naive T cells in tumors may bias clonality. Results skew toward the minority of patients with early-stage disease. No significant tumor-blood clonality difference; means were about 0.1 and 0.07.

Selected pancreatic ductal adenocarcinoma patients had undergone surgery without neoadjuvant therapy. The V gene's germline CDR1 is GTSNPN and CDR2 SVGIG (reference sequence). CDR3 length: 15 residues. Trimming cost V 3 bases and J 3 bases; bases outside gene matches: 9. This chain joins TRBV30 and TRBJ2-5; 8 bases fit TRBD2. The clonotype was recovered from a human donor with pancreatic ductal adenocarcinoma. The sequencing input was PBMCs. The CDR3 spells CAWSPGVAGKETQYF. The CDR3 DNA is TGTGCCTGGAGCCCCGGGGTAGCGGGGAAAGAGACCCAGTACTTC. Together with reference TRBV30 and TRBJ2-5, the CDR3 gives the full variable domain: SQTIHQWPATLVQPVGSPLSLECTVEGTSNPNLYWYRQAAGRGLQLLFYSVGIGQISSEVPQNLSASRPQDRQFILSSKKLLLSDSGFYLCAWSPGVAGKETQYFGPGTRLLVL.